The 29 T cell receptor beta chains given below trace back to one sample, sequenced in a study of blood T cell repertoires in COVID-19. Libraries were prepared by immunoSEQ multiplex PCR; TCRdb keeps only in-frame clonotypes and omits some of them. This sample yields fewer than 200,000 clones, of which roughly 85% are seen a single time; approximately 3.3% belongs to the top ten. The sequenced sample consisted of peripheral blood. The receptors shown here come from a human donor with acute or convalescent COVID-19. The donor label of this sample is uncertain.

This rearrangement joins TRBV11-3 to TRBJ2-7, with a possible D match to TRBD1 (6 bases). The germline gives CDR1 SGHNT, CDR2 YENEEA. The V end was cut by 7 bases, the J end by 0 bases, with 25 bases between. The CDR3 runs to 18 residues. The CDR3 loop is CASKRGQSGEKSSYEQYF. CDR3 sequence (DNA): TGTGCCAGCAAGAGGGGACAAAGCGGTGAAAAGAGCTCCTACGAGCAGTACTTC.

The rearrangement uses TRBV30 and TRBJ2-1; 8 bases line up with TRBD2. CDR1 is GTSNPN, CDR2 SVGIG, per germline (reference sequence). The CDR3 covers 14 residues. Trimming at V came to 5 bases and at J to 5 bases, leaving 8 bases not matched to a gene. The CDR3 coding sequence is TGTGCCTGGTTCCGGGGGGGCCGTGACAATGAGCAGTTCTTC. This sequence encodes CAWFRGGRDNEQFF.

Only a few counts were recorded for this clone. The chain links TRBV7-8 to TRBJ2-5; D is perhaps TRBD2 (7 bases). Trimming pared 5 bases from V and 2 bases from J, leaving 18 bases between. The CDR3 runs to 16 residues. Germline values: CDR1 SGHVS, CDR2 FQNEAQ. CDR3 DNA: TGTGCCAGCAGCCGAGGGGGGGGGCGAAGGCAAGAGACCCAGTACTTC. Its protein is CASSRGGGRRQETQYF. Full variable domain (rest looked up from reference TRBV7-8 and TRBJ2-5): GAGVSQSPRYKVAKRGQDVALRCDPISGHVSLFWYQQALGQGPEFLTYFQNEAQLDKSGLPSDRFFAERPEGSVSTLKIQRTQQEDSAVYLCASSRGGGRRQETQYFGPGTRLLVL.

The V and J genes are TRBV3-1 (or the pseudogene TRBV3-2) and TRBJ1-6; no clear D. V lost 6 bases, J lost 0 bases, and 15 bases lay in between. The CDR3 is made up of 17 amino acids. The germline V gene encodes CDR1 LGHDT and CDR2 YNNKEL (reference sequence). CDR3 amino acids: CASRHGPGSSYNSPLHF. In DNA form, the CDR3 reads TGTGCCAGCAGACACGGGCCTGGGAGCTCCTATAATTCACCCCTCCACTTT.

Details on this clone: An end of the junction differs from the germline gene, which may be a read error. The genes are TRBV4-3 and TRBJ1-2, with TRBD1 matching 7 bases. The CDR3 sequence is 15 residues long. Germline-derived CDR1 and CDR2 are LGHNA and YSLEER. The CDR3 is CASSQESGTAILFAF. The CDR3 nucleotides are TGCGCCAGCAGCCAAGAATCCGGGACAGCCATTCTTTTTGCCTTC.

The rearrangement joins TRBV5-4 to TRBJ1-1; D is ambiguous. Germline CDR1 reads SGHNT; CDR2 reads YYREEE (reference sequence). CDR3 length: 14 amino acids. Deletions cut 3 bases from V and 2 bases from J, with 11 bases between. The CDR3 sequence is CASSSPTGNTEAFF. CDR3 in DNA: TGTGCCAGCAGCTCCCCCACGGGAAACACTGAAGCTTTCTTT.

The V gene is TRBV28, the J gene TRBJ1-2, with 8 bases that match TRBD1. The germline V gene encodes CDR1 MDHEN and CDR2 SYDVKM. Trimming at V came to 3 bases and at J to 1 base, leaving 10 bases not matched to a gene. This CDR3 comprises 17 residues. The CDR3 loop reads CASSLGQVYRNNYGYTF. DNA of the CDR3: TGTGCCAGCAGTTTGGGACAGGTATACAGGAATAACTATGGCTACACCTTC.

About this clone itself: The sample has other DNA sequences that encode this CDR3 too. The V call is TRBV10-2, the J call TRBJ1-2, with a tentative D call TRBD1 (6 bases). The CDR3 runs 14 residues. CDR1 and CDR2 from the germline V gene are WSHSY and SAAADI. Trimming took off 4 bases at V and 2 bases at J, with 11 bases between the two ends. The CDR3 loop reads CASSAQGFNYGYTF. In nucleotides, the CDR3 is TGCGCCAGCAGTGCTCAGGGGTTCAACTATGGCTACACCTTC.

The gene calls are TRBV7-2 and TRBJ1-3, with D uncertain. Germline lookup yields CDR1 SGHTA and CDR2 FQGNSA. This CDR3 spans 16 amino acids. V lost 1 base, J lost 3 bases, and 13 bases lay in between. The CDR3 here is CASSLGFRGGGNTIYF. The CDR3 DNA reads as TGTGCCAGCAGCTTAGGGTTCCGGGGAGGTGGAAACACCATATATTTT.

The V gene is TRBV9, the J gene TRBJ1-2, with TRBD1 identical over 7 bases. V was clipped by 4 bases and J by 5 bases; unmatched bases: 8. Germline CDR1 reads SGDLS; CDR2 reads YYNGEE. CDR3 length: 14 residues. CDR3 in DNA: TGTGCCAGCAGCCCCCCGGACAGGCTTTATGGCTACACCTTC. Translation: CASSPPDRLYGYTF.

The J gene is TRBJ1-5, the V gene TRBV24-1; the match to TRBD1 covers 7 bases. Germline V gives CDR1 KGHDR, CDR2 SFDVKD. The ends lost 4 bases at V and 4 bases at J; junction bases unmatched: 6. The CDR3 is 15 residues long. The CDR3 loop reads CATSEPGQPNQPQHF. DNA of the CDR3: TGTGCCACCAGTGAACCGGGACAGCCGAATCAGCCCCAGCATTTT.

The chain combines TRBV7-3 with TRBJ2-2; D gene uncertain. Germline CDR1 reads SGHTA; CDR2 reads FQGTGA. This CDR3 is 12 amino acids long. V lost 5 bases and J 3 bases, leaving 4 bases between the germline ends. CDR3 sequence: CASSTDTGELFF. The CDR3 DNA sequence: TGTGCCAGCAGCACGGACACCGGGGAGCTGTTTTTT.

With regard to this clone: This specimen includes other DNA sequences encoding the same CDR3. The chain combines TRBV3-1 (or the pseudogene TRBV3-2) with TRBJ1-6, with TRBD1 identical over 9 bases. Germline CDR1 and CDR2: LGHDT and YNNKEL (reference sequence). J lost 7 bases, V lost 2 bases, and 0 bases had no gene match. The CDR3 has 14 amino acids. CDR3 nucleotide sequence: TGTGCCAGCAGCCAAACAGGGGGCAATTCACCCCTCCACTTT. Translating gives CASSQTGGNSPLHF.

The chain couples TRBV19 to TRBJ1-1; 7 nucleotides align to TRBD1. V shed 4 bases and J 0 bases; nucleotides not matched to a gene: 8. Germline V gene data show CDR1 as LNHDA and CDR2 as SQIVND (reference sequence). The CDR3 spans 16 residues. In DNA, the CDR3 is TGTGCCAGTAGTAAACAGGGGACGAGAATGAACACTGAAGCTTTCTTT. The encoded protein is CASSKQGTRMNTEAFF.

The J gene is TRBJ1-2, the V gene TRBV20-1, with D perhaps TRBD1 (6 bases). V was shortened by 5 bases and J by 10 bases, with 11 bases between the two germline ends. This CDR3 region has 10 residues. Germline values: CDR1 DFQATT, CDR2 SNEGSKA (reference sequence). CDR3 protein: CSAPDRIYTF. The CDR3 DNA is TGCAGTGCTCCGGACAGAATCTACACCTTC.

The rearrangement links TRBV18 to TRBJ2-7; 9 bases line up with TRBD2. V dropped 2 bases and J dropped 0; count of bases not matched to a gene: 11. Germline CDR1 reads KGHSH; CDR2 reads LQKENI. The CDR3 totals 18 residues. CDR3 sequence reads: CASSPSTLAGFGSYEQYF. The CDR3 DNA reads as TGTGCCAGCTCACCATCCACCCTAGCGGGGTTCGGCTCCTACGAGCAGTACTTC.

The count of this clone is one. The chain carries TRBV7-9 and TRBJ2-7, with a possible D match to TRBD1 (6 bases). CDR1 and CDR2 from the germline V gene are SEHNR and FQNEAQ (reference sequence). This CDR3 comprises 12 residues. The V end was cut by 2 bases, the J end by 4 bases, with 6 bases between. The CDR3 DNA reads as TGTGCCAGCAGCTTACAGGGGTACGAGCAGTACTTC. It encodes CASSLQGYEQYF. The entire variable domain, with the rest obtained from reference TRBV7-9 and TRBJ2-7, is as follows: DTGVSQNPRHKITKRGQNVTFRCDPISEHNRLYWYRQTLGQGPEFLTYFQNEAQLEKSRLLSDRFSAERPKGSFSTLEIQRTEQGDSAMYLCASSLQGYEQYFGPGTRLTVT.

The CDR3 DNA is TGCGCCAGCAGCCGCTGGACTAGCGGGGGGGCAGGAAATGAGCAGTTCTTC. It translates to CASSRWTSGGAGNEQFF. The chain uses TRBV5-1 and TRBJ2-1; 15 nucleotides agree with TRBD2. In germline, CDR1 is SGHRS, CDR2 YFSETQ. The CDR3 has 17 residues. V shed 4 bases, J shed 7 bases, and the junction held 9 bases outside the gene matches.

V and J are TRBV30 and TRBJ2-7; 8 bases line up with TRBD1. Germline values: CDR1 GTSNPN, CDR2 SVGIG (reference sequence). The CDR3 contains 15 residues. J lost 0 bases, V lost 5 bases, and 9 bases had no gene match. CDR3 loop: CAWDSGQGHSYEQYF. The DNA for the CDR3 is TGTGCCTGGGATTCCGGACAGGGCCACTCCTACGAGCAGTACTTC.

This clone was seen once. The chain joins TRBV3-1 (or the pseudogene TRBV3-2) to TRBJ1-1, with D tentatively TRBD1 (5 bases). CDR3 length: 16 amino acids. The germline gives CDR1 LGHDT, CDR2 YNNKEL (reference sequence). Deletions cut 0 bases from V and 3 bases from J, with 14 bases between. Here the CDR3 DNA reads TGTGCCAGCAGCCAAGATCGGGGAGGACACGACACTGAAGCTTTCTTT. Translated, it gives CASSQDRGGHDTEAFF.

The sample holds many counts of this clone. This CDR3 is also generated by other DNA sequences in the sample. The chain is built from TRBV5-6 and TRBJ1-2; 9 positions match TRBD1. Germline values: CDR1 SGHDT, CDR2 YYEEEE. V trimming: 4 bases; J trimming: 2 bases; junction bases outside the gene matches: 6. The CDR3 totals 15 residues. CDR3 residues: CASSRRTGVNYGYTF. CDR3 nucleotides: TGTGCCAGCAGCCGTCGGACAGGGGTCAACTATGGCTACACCTTC.

The gene calls are TRBV4-2 and TRBJ2-2, with D maybe TRBD2 (6 bases). Germline V CDR1 and CDR2: LGHNA, YNFKEQ. The CDR3 runs 17 residues. The germline V and J ends were trimmed by 5 bases and 0 bases, with 16 bases remaining between them. The CDR3 protein is CASSYLTGTSNTGELFF. The DNA of the CDR3 is TGTGCCAGCAGCTATTTAACCGGGACTTCGAACACCGGGGAGCTGTTTTTT.

Remarks on this clone: Other DNA sequences of this sample code for an identical CDR3. The CDR3 region is CASSMRQGNSPLHF. CDR3 coding DNA: TGTGCCAGTAGTATGCGGCAGGGAAATTCACCCCTCCACTTT. The V call is TRBV19, the J call TRBJ1-6, with D maybe TRBD1 (5 bases). Germline assignment: CDR1 LNHDA and CDR2 SQIVND (reference sequence). The CDR3 is made up of 14 amino acids. V lost 3 bases to trimming and J lost 7 bases, with 10 bases between them.

The chain recombines TRBV7-7 with TRBJ1-4; 8 bases line up with TRBD1. Germline V gene lookup returns CDR1 SSHAT and CDR2 FNYEAQ (reference sequence). V trimming: 3 bases; J trimming: 0 bases; junction bases outside the gene matches: 15. The CDR3 length is 20 residues. The CDR3 DNA follows: TGTGCCAGCAGCTTTCCAGAGGAACTCAGGGGGCCCGCAACTAATGAAAAACTGTTTTTT. As protein: CASSFPEELRGPATNEKLFF.

The chain links TRBV3-1 (or the pseudogene TRBV3-2) to TRBJ1-3, with 8 bases identical to TRBD1. The ends lost 4 bases at V and 6 bases at J; junction bases unmatched: 5. The CDR3 spans 14 residues. Germline lookup yields CDR1 LGHDT and CDR2 YNNKEL (reference sequence). The CDR3 protein is CASSRTGSLNTIYF. The CDR3 DNA follows: TGTGCCAGCAGCCGGACAGGGTCCCTAAACACCATATATTTT.

The rearrangement links TRBV28 to TRBJ1-2; weak D call: TRBD1 (6 bases). In germline, CDR1 is MDHEN, CDR2 SYDVKM. V was pared by 5 bases and J by 3 bases, with 7 bases between. The CDR3 totals 12 residues. The chain's CDR3 is CASSTGYYGYTF. The CDR3 DNA is TGTGCCAGCAGTACAGGGTACTATGGCTACACCTTC.

CDR3 amino acids: CASSGDRGNTEAFF. The CDR3 DNA follows: TGTGCCAGTAGTGGGGACAGGGGGAACACTGAAGCTTTCTTT. The chain has TRBV19 and TRBJ1-1; 10 positions agree with TRBD1. The CDR3 runs 14 residues. J lost 1 base, V lost 5 bases, and 1 base had no gene match. Germline V gene lookup returns CDR1 LNHDA and CDR2 SQIVND (reference sequence).

The genes are TRBV5-1 and TRBJ1-1; the D is unclear. The CDR3 runs 17 residues. CDR1 SGHRS and CDR2 YFSETQ come from the germline V gene. The germline V and J ends were trimmed by 2 bases and 4 bases, with 21 bases remaining between them. The CDR3 coding sequence is TGCGCCAGCAGCTTAATCCCAGGTCGGACGGCGGGCACTGAAGCTTTCTTT. It yields the protein CASSLIPGRTAGTEAFF.

J is TRBJ1-1 and V is TRBV12-5; D remains unclear. Deletions cut 9 bases from V and 1 base from J, with 9 bases between. This CDR3 spans 12 amino acids. From germline, CDR1 is LGHNT and CDR2 FRNRAP. CDR3 coding DNA: TGTGCTAGCCGACACGCGAACACTGAAGCTTTCTTT. Protein product: CASRHANTEAFF.